One T cell receptor (beta chain) is described in this entry. A much larger clone differs by one base, so this may be a read error. This specimen comes from a study of molecular identifiers for immune sequencing clone quantification. CDR1 and CDR2 (germline): MGHRA, YSYEKL. Trimming pared 1 base from V and 2 bases from J, leaving 16 bases between. This CDR3 has 17 amino acids. TCRdb fed the PCR reads into MiXCR, producing one record per CDR3 protein. The sample has about 630,000 distinct CDR3 sequences, roughly 23% seen once; the top ten hold approximately 0.75%. The chain joins TRBV4-1 to TRBJ2-3; TRBD1 might be the D (5 bases). The sequenced sample was naive CD8+ T cells from blood, with Jurkat cell RNA spiked in. Subset in this sample: FACS-sorted CD8+CD4-CCR7+CD45RA+ naive T cells. This TCR was sampled from a human donor in good health. Some libraries in this study had Jurkat cell RNA spiked in. This chain's CDR3 is CASSQATLQVATDTQYF. The CDR3 region has the DNA TGCGCCAGCAGCCAAGCCACCTTACAGGTTGCCACAGATACGCAGTATTTT.